This is a list of T cell receptor beta chains from one sample in a study of blood T cell repertoires in COVID-19. TCRdb keeps only in-frame clones here, not all; method: immunoSEQ multiplex PCR. The table has about 230,000 clones, over 80% seen once. The sample was peripheral blood. The origin of the receptors is a woman in her 70s with active or convalescent COVID-19. The CDR3 runs from the conserved cysteine through the conserved F or W. The D gene is left open where the match is weak. The size field is filled for only some rows; it gives once, few, many or a size class.

CASSLLAGVDTQYF | TGTGCCAGCAGTCTACTAGCGGGAGTAGATACGCAGTATTTT | . | TRBD2 | 14 | TRBJ2-3 | TRBV6-5
CASRFSPTSGRASTDTQYF | TGTGCCAGCCGCTTCTCCCCCACTAGCGGGAGGGCCAGCACAGATACGCAGTATTTT | . | TRBD2 | 19 | TRBJ2-3 | TRBV2
CASSSPTSQVDTQYF | TGTGCCAGCAGCTCCCCGACATCCCAAGTAGATACGCAGTATTTT | . | . | 15 | TRBJ2-3 | TRBV7-6
CASSQGDRDNQPQHF | TGTGCCAGCAGCCAAGGGGACAGGGATAATCAGCCCCAGCATTTT | . | TRBD1 | 15 | TRBJ1-5 | TRBV3-1/TRBV3-2
CATSLRDYGYTF | TGTGCCACCAGCCTCAGGGACTATGGCTACACCTTC | . | . | 12 | TRBJ1-2 | TRBV15
CASSGAGVYNEQFF | TGCGCCAGCAGCGGAGCGGGGGTCTACAATGAGCAGTTCTTC | once | TRBD2 | 14 | TRBJ2-1 | TRBV5-1
CASGRANSPLHF | TGTGCCAGCGGCAGGGCGAATTCACCCCTCCACTTT | once | . | 12 | TRBJ1-6 | TRBV27
CASSLTSGGGNEQFF | TGTGCCAGCAGTCTGACTAGCGGGGGTGGGAATGAGCAGTTCTTC | . | TRBD2 | 15 | TRBJ2-1 | TRBV6-4
CASSLAGGQETQYF | TGCGCCAGCAGCTTGGCGGGCGGGCAAGAGACCCAGTACTTC | . | . | 14 | TRBJ2-5 | TRBV5-1
CASSLDAGTSGNYEQYF | TGTGCCAGCAGTTTAGATGCCGGGACTAGCGGGAACTACGAGCAGTACTTC | . | TRBD2 | 17 | TRBJ2-7 | TRBV28
CASSFTGTANTGELFF | TGTGCCAGCAGCTTTACCGGGACAGCGAACACCGGGGAGCTGTTTTTT | . | TRBD1 | 16 | TRBJ2-2 | TRBV7-9
CASSLRQGRAGNTIYF | TGTGCCAGCAGCTTGAGGCAGGGGAGGGCTGGAAACACCATATATTTT | . | . | 16 | TRBJ1-3 | TRBV5-4
CASSQGGRANYGYTF | TGTGCCAGCAGCCAAGGGGGCAGAGCTAACTATGGCTACACCTTC | . | . | 15 | TRBJ1-2 | TRBV3-1/TRBV3-2
CAISAGQGSYEQYF | TGTGCCATCAGTGCGGGACAGGGATCCTACGAGCAGTACTTC | . | TRBD1 | 14 | TRBJ2-7 | TRBV10-3
CASGVTGNTEAFF | TGTGCTAGTGGTGTGACAGGCAACACTGAAGCTTTCTTT | . | . | 13 | TRBJ1-1 | TRBV12-5
CASSYSRSPNYGYTF | TGTGCCAGCAGTTACTCACGGTCTCCGAACTATGGCTACACCTTC | . | . | 15 | TRBJ1-2 | TRBV6-5
CASGPIRDRSGGAGNTIYF | TGTGCTAGTGGCCCGATACGGGACAGGTCTGGAGGCGCTGGAAACACCATATATTTT | . | TRBD1 | 19 | TRBJ1-3 | TRBV12-5
CASSWTANTGELFF | TGTGCCAGCAGCTGGACAGCGAACACCGGGGAGCTGTTTTTT | . | . | 14 | TRBJ2-2 | TRBV11-1
CASSLATGDIYNEQFF | TGTGCCAGCAGCTTAGCCACAGGGGATATCTACAATGAGCAGTTCTTC | . | TRBD1 | 16 | TRBJ2-1 | TRBV7-2
CASWTGHSGANVLTF | TGTGCCTCCTGGACAGGCCACTCTGGGGCCAACGTCCTGACTTTC | . | TRBD1 | 15 | TRBJ2-6 | TRBV30
CASSQRGGTYNEQFF | TGTGCCAGCAGCCAACGCGGGGGCACTTACAATGAGCAGTTCTTC | . | . | 15 | TRBJ2-1 | TRBV3-1/TRBV3-2
CASSLNRLPGAGNTIYF | TGTGCCAGCAGCTTAAATAGGCTCCCAGGGGCTGGAAACACCATATATTTT | . | . | 17 | TRBJ1-3 | TRBV7-9
CASSLARGISGNTIYF | TGTGCCAGCAGCTTAGCGAGAGGGATCTCTGGAAACACCATATATTTT | . | . | 16 | TRBJ1-3 | TRBV7-2
CANAGTGYSPLHF | TGTGCCAACGCCGGGACAGGTTATTCACCCCTCCACTTT | . | TRBD1 | 13 | TRBJ1-6 | TRBV2
CASSAGTYLSETQYF | TGTGCCAGCAGTGCCGGGACATACCTCAGCGAGACCCAGTACTTC | . | . | 15 | TRBJ2-5 | TRBV2
CASSHWTGGTQETQYF | TGTGCCAGCAGCCATTGGACAGGGGGAACACAAGAGACCCAGTACTTC | . | TRBD1 | 16 | TRBJ2-5 | TRBV3-1/TRBV3-2
CASSTGTIGNEQFF | TGTGCCAGTAGTACCGGGACTATCGGCAATGAGCAGTTCTTC | . | TRBD2 | 14 | TRBJ2-1 | TRBV19
CAGHWDRENTGELFF | TGTGCCGGCCACTGGGACAGGGAGAACACCGGGGAGCTGTTTTTT | . | TRBD1 | 15 | TRBJ2-2 | TRBV30
CATQGETGVEQYF | TGTGCCACCCAGGGGGAGACAGGGGTTGAGCAGTACTTC | . | TRBD1 | 13 | TRBJ2-7 | TRBV2
CASSRQGATQYF | TGTGCCAGCAGTCGACAGGGGGCCACGCAGTATTTT | . | TRBD1 | 12 | TRBJ2-3 | TRBV2
CASSLRGTGSSYEQYF | TGTGCCAGCAGCTTGCGCGGGACAGGGTCCTCCTACGAGCAGTACTTC | . | TRBD1 | 16 | TRBJ2-7 | TRBV5-6
CASSLGGAGFWGWNTDTQYF | TGTGCCAGCAGCTTAGGTGGGGCGGGGTTTTGGGGCTGGAACACAGATACGCAGTATTTT | . | . | 20 | TRBJ2-3 | TRBV7-8
CAWSEAAITNYGYTF | TGTGCCTGGAGTGAGGCGGCCATCACTAACTATGGCTACACCTTC | . | . | 15 | TRBJ1-2 | TRBV30
CASSDYGRPSSYEQYF | TGTGCCAGCAGTGACTATGGGAGGCCTAGCTCCTACGAGCAGTACTTC | . | . | 16 | TRBJ2-7 | TRBV6-1
CASSLDSGPARGYTF | TGCGCCAGCAGCTTGGATAGCGGGCCGGCCCGGGGCTACACCTTC | . | . | 15 | TRBJ1-2 | TRBV5-1
CASSPSGGGGEKLFF | TGTGCCAGCAGCCCTTCAGGGGGCGGGGGTGAAAAACTGTTTTTT | . | TRBD1 | 15 | TRBJ1-4 | TRBV7-9
CASSPGTGGYQPQHF | TGTGCCAGCAGCCCCGGGACAGGGGGCTACCAGCCCCAGCATTTT | . | TRBD1 | 15 | TRBJ1-5 | TRBV3-1/TRBV3-2
CASSFGTSRGYTF | TGTGCCAGCAGTTTTGGGACATCAAGGGGCTACACCTTC | . | . | 13 | TRBJ1-2 | TRBV6-5
CASSQNRASNSPLHF | TGCGCCAGCAGCCAAAACAGGGCGTCGAATTCACCCCTCCACTTT | . | . | 15 | TRBJ1-6 | TRBV4-3
CASTKRGGTSDTQYF | TGTGCCAGTACTAAAAGGGGGGGAACATCAGATACGCAGTATTTT | . | . | 15 | TRBJ2-3 | TRBV19